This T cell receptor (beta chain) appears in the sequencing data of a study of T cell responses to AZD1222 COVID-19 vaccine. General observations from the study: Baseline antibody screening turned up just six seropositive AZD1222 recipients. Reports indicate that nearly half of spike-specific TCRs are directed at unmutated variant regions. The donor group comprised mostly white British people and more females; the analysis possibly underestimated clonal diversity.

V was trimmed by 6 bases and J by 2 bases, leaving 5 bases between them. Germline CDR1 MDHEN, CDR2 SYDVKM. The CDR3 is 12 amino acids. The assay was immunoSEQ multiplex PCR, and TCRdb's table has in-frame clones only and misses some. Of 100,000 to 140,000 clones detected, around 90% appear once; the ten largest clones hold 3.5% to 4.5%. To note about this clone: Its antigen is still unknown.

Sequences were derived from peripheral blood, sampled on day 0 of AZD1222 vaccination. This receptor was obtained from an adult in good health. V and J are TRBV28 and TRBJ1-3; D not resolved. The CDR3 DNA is TGTGCCAGCAGAGATCCTGGAAACACCATATATTTT. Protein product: CASRDPGNTIYF.